This T cell receptor beta chain was recorded in a study of lymphopenia after photon versus proton radiotherapy. Overall study results and limits: Post-nadir diversity loss with photons came from oligoclonal expansion, particularly CD8+ Temra cells. Authors raise, but do not show, better survival with proton therapy. Photon-treated patients lost naive T cells and TCR diversity; proton-treated stayed stable. A bigger post-nadir fall in TCR diversity correlated inversely with survival time in deceased patients.

A note on this clone: The antigen remains unidentified.

Trimming removed 5 bases at V and 10 bases at J, with 18 bases between. The length of the CDR3 is 15 residues. Looked up from germline, CDR1 is SGHVS and CDR2 is FNYEAQ. Assay: immunoSEQ multiplex PCR; the TCRdb copy retains only in-frame clones and omits some. The sample has roughly 25,000 clones, 90% seen once. The sequence was obtained from a woman between 50 and 59 years old with cholangiocarcinoma. V is TRBV7-6 and J is TRBJ1-6; D gene uncertain. This specimen consisted of peripheral blood, obtained from a patient treated with photon-based radiotherapy. This chain's CDR3 is CASSPLAGLGSPLHF. The CDR3 DNA reads TGTGCCAGCAGCCCCCTGGCCGGCCTTGGCTCACCCCTCCACTTT.